The clone carrying this T cell receptor beta chain appeared a few times. Its antigen is not identified. The sample originates from a study of T cells in localized non-small cell lung cancer. Broader study findings: Sequencing involved a lone tumor region, leaving heterogeneity possible. Longer overall survival associated with higher blood T cell density; shorter survival with higher adjacent-lung clonality. Within adjacent lung there appeared a median approximately 58 of the top 100 tumor clones.

TCRdb's copy holds only in-frame clones and misses some; the assay was immunoSEQ multiplex PCR. The sample has fewer than 90,000 clones; approximately 84% are singletons. This specimen was peripheral blood, taken before any cancer treatment. This TCR was recovered from a man between 40 and 70 years old with stage I lung adenocarcinoma.

The chain's CDR3 is CASLKGTAYYEQYF. CDR3 nucleotides: TGTGCCAGCCTAAAGGGGACAGCCTACTACGAGCAGTACTTC. The V call is TRBV11-2, the J call TRBJ2-7; 7 bases are a match to TRBD1. Looked up from germline, CDR1 is SGHAT and CDR2 is FQNNGV. This CDR3 region has 14 residues. With V trimmed by 8 bases and J by 3 bases, 10 bases remained unmatched.